These 20 T cell receptor beta chains were sequenced from one sample in a study of blood T cell repertoires in COVID-19. TCRdb's table, derived via immunoSEQ multiplex PCR, lists solely in-frame clones and lacks some. This sample has approximately 280,000 clones, with approximately 78% found just once. Sequenced material: PBMCs or T cells enriched from blood (not recorded which). The receptor source for this set is a man aged 35 to 55 who had been exposed to COVID-19.

The chain combines TRBV9 with TRBJ1-6; D ambiguous. Trimming left V 0 bases short and J 6 bases short, with 16 bases between. Germline-derived CDR1 and CDR2 are SGDLS and YYNGEE. The CDR3 has 17 amino acids. The CDR3 region is CASSVEVTRRSNSPLHF. The CDR3 region has the DNA TGTGCCAGCAGCGTAGAAGTGACGCGGAGGAGTAATTCACCCCTCCACTTT.

The J gene is TRBJ2-2, the V gene TRBV6-1; unclear D gene. V was cut by 0 bases and J by 1 base, with 6 bases left in between. Germline V gives CDR1 MNHNS, CDR2 SASEGT. This CDR3 is 15 amino acids long. CDR3 in amino acids: CASSEAAENTGELFF. The CDR3 DNA reads TGTGCCAGCAGTGAAGCGGCCGAGAACACCGGGGAGCTGTTTTTT.

The rearrangement links TRBV7-3 to TRBJ2-2; D call uncertain. V was shortened by 4 bases and J by 2 bases, with 5 bases between the two germline ends. CDR3 length: 13 amino acids. CDR1 and CDR2 from the germline V gene are SGHTA and FQGTGA. CDR3 in amino acids: CASSSTNTGELFF. In nucleotides, the CDR3 is TGTGCCAGCAGCTCGACAAACACCGGGGAGCTGTTTTTT.

V usage is TRBV19 and J usage is TRBJ1-2; D call uncertain. The germline CDR1 and CDR2 sequences are LNHDA and SQIVND (reference sequence). The CDR3 sequence is 15 residues long. Trimming took off 0 bases at V and 8 bases at J, with 16 bases between the two ends. This CDR3 reads CASSIDPLAGNGYTF. The CDR3 nucleotides read TGTGCCAGTAGTATAGATCCCCTCGCGGGGAACGGCTACACCTTC.

The chain is built from TRBV15 and TRBJ2-1; a weak D match, TRBD1 (6 bases). The germline V and J ends were trimmed by 2 bases and 10 bases, with 9 bases remaining between them. CDR1 is LNHNV and CDR2 is YYDKDF in the germline V gene (reference sequence). CDR3 length: 12 residues. CDR3 nucleotides: TGTGCCACCAGCAGATTGGGGACAGAGCAGTTCTTC. Amino acid sequence: CATSRLGTEQFF.

The V and J genes are TRBV7-6 and TRBJ2-3; D possibly corresponds to TRBD2 (6 bases). V was trimmed by 2 bases and J by 4 bases, leaving 10 bases between them. The germline CDR1 and CDR2 sequences are SGHVS and FNYEAQ. The CDR3 is 14 residues long. The CDR3 coding sequence is TGTGCCAGCAGCTTAATGCGGGGAGCAGATACGCAGTATTTT. Its translation: CASSLMRGADTQYF.

The chain combines TRBV28 with TRBJ1-6, with 10 bases aligning to TRBD1. Germline CDR1 is MDHEN and CDR2 is SYDVKM. This CDR3 contains 16 residues. V trimming: 5 bases; J trimming: 6 bases; junction bases outside the gene matches: 7. The CDR3 region is CASSTTWTGGNSPLHF. Here the CDR3 DNA reads TGTGCCAGCAGTACTACCTGGACAGGGGGTAATTCACCCCTCCACTTT.

J is TRBJ2-7 and V is TRBV5-1, with no clear D. This CDR3 comprises 14 residues. V shed 0 bases and J shed 1 base, with 8 bases lying between them. The V gene's germline CDR1 is SGHRS and CDR2 YFSETQ. The chain's CDR3 is CASSLGGISYEQYF. CDR3 DNA sequence: TGCGCCAGCAGCTTGGGAGGTATTTCCTACGAGCAGTACTTC.

This chain connects TRBV6-6 to TRBJ1-5, with 9 bases identical to TRBD1. Germline CDR1 and CDR2: MNHNY and SVGAGI (reference sequence). The junction had 10 bases not matched to a gene; V was cut back by 3 bases and J by 7 bases. The CDR3 loop spans 16 amino acids. This CDR3 is CASSYERGQGGQPQHF. CDR3 sequence (DNA): TGTGCCAGCAGTTATGAACGGGGACAGGGAGGACAGCCCCAGCATTTT.

This clone was recorded many times. This sequence joins TRBV9 and TRBJ2-5; TRBD2 might be the D (7 bases). Germline assignment: CDR1 SGDLS and CDR2 YYNGEE. Trimming took off 6 bases at V and 0 bases at J, with 15 bases between the two ends. CDR3 size: 15 residues. Written as DNA, the CDR3 is TGTGCCAGCACCCCCCGGGGGGCCCACCAAGAGACCCAGTACTTC. Translation: CASTPRGAHQETQYF.

V is TRBV5-1 and J is TRBJ2-1, with 14 bases identical to TRBD2. After removal of 0 bases from V and 5 bases from J, the junction contained 4 bases not matched to a gene. Germline V gene sequence: CDR1 SGHRS, CDR2 YFSETQ. This CDR3 region has 17 residues. The CDR3, as DNA: TGCGCCAGCAGCTTGGGACTAGCGGGAGGGTTTCACAATGAGCAGTTCTTC. Its protein is CASSLGLAGGFHNEQFF.

This clone has just a few counts. V usage is TRBV29-1 and J usage is TRBJ2-5; 9 bases align to TRBD1. The V gene end was trimmed by 6 bases and the J gene end by 2 bases; junction bases not matched to a gene: 10. The germline gives CDR1 SQVTM, CDR2 ANQGSEA. There are 15 residues in the CDR3. The CDR3 region is CSVTGTGSAQETQYF. The DNA of the CDR3 is TGCAGCGTAACCGGGACAGGGAGCGCACAAGAGACCCAGTACTTC.

This chain joins TRBV30 and TRBJ1-4; D possibly corresponds to TRBD1 (6 bases). Per germline, CDR1 GTSNPN and CDR2 SVGIG (reference sequence). The CDR3 runs 15 residues. V dropped 1 base and J dropped 4 bases, with 13 bases sitting between them. The CDR3 sequence is CAWSASGAVNEKLFF. The CDR3, as DNA: TGTGCCTGGAGTGCCTCAGGGGCCGTTAATGAAAAACTGTTTTTT. The full variable domain, in which reference TRBV30 and TRBJ1-4 provide the parts outside the CDR3, is SQTIHQWPATLVQPVGSPLSLECTVEGTSNPNLYWYRQAAGRGLQLLFYSVGIGQISSEVPQNLSASRPQDRQFILSSKKLLLSDSGFYLCAWSASGAVNEKLFFGSGTQLSVL.

CDR3 nucleotides: TGTGCCAGCAGCGCGGGGTTCGGGGAGCTGTTTTTT. It encodes CASSAGFGELFF. The chain has TRBV9 and TRBJ2-2, with a weak D call TRBD2 (5 bases). The V end lost 3 bases, the J end lost 7 bases, and 7 bases lay between the germline ends. CDR3 length: 12 amino acids. Germline CDR1 SGDLS, CDR2 YYNGEE.

As concerns this clone: Other DNA variants within this sample encode the same CDR3. The V and J genes are TRBV12-3 or TRBV12-4 and TRBJ2-3; 12 bases fit TRBD2. The CDR3 extends over 13 amino acids. The trim removed 6 bases at V and 5 bases at J, leaving 0 bases unmatched. The chain's CDR3 is CASRLAGGDTQYF. CDR3 nucleotides: TGTGCCAGCAGACTAGCGGGAGGAGATACGCAGTATTTT.

J is TRBJ1-2 and V is TRBV28, with D possibly matching TRBD1 (6 bases). The germline gives CDR1 MDHEN, CDR2 SYDVKM. V was clipped by 3 bases and J by 6 bases, with 11 bases between them. There are 13 residues in the CDR3. In DNA, the CDR3 is TGTGCCAGCAGTTTGACGCAGGGGCATGGCTACACCTTC. Amino acid sequence: CASSLTQGHGYTF.

The rearrangement joins TRBV19 to TRBJ2-3; weak D call: TRBD1 (6 bases). With 9 bases removed from V and 3 bases from J, the gap between germline ends came to 13 bases. The CDR3 consists of 13 residues. Germline assignment: CDR1 LNHDA and CDR2 SQIVND (reference sequence). The CDR3 DNA reads as TGTGCCAGCAGCGCGACAGGAACAGATACGCAGTATTTT. This encodes CASSATGTDTQYF.

The CDR3 loop is CASSAQGGGYTF. The CDR3 DNA reads TGTGCCAGCTCAGCCCAGGGTGGCGGCTACACCTTC. The rearrangement uses TRBV18 and TRBJ1-2; maybe TRBD1 (5 bases). Trimming cost V 5 bases and J 8 bases, with 12 bases left between them. CDR1 KGHSH and CDR2 LQKENI come from the germline V gene. This CDR3 is 12 amino acids long.

The genes are TRBV27 and TRBJ2-1, with D perhaps TRBD2 (6 bases). CDR1 and CDR2 (germline): MNHEY, SMNVEV (reference sequence). Trimming took 5 bases from V and 0 from J, leaving 17 bases between them. There are 17 residues in the CDR3. The CDR3 DNA sequence: TGTGCCAGCAGTCGCACACCTGGGACTTTCTCCTACAATGAGCAGTTCTTC. Protein product: CASSRTPGTFSYNEQFF.

This clone was observed a few times. The V and J genes are TRBV30 and TRBJ2-7; 11 bases align to TRBD2. CDR3 length: 16 amino acids. The V segment lost 4 bases and the J segment 7 bases; nucleotides outside the gene matches: 15. Germline V CDR1 and CDR2: GTSNPN, SVGIG (reference sequence). The CDR3 loop is CAWTLLAGASRVEQYF. CDR3 DNA sequence: TGTGCCTGGACGCTACTAGCGGGAGCCTCGAGGGTGGAGCAGTACTTC.